The 20 T cell receptor beta chains below were found in one sample sequenced in a study of T cells after yellow fever vaccination. TCRdb ran MiXCR on the 5' RACE reads and lists one entry per CDR3 protein. The data show 120,000 or so distinct CDR3 sequences, about 16% seen once. The starting material was CD8+ T cells sorted from PBMCs, obtained 5 days after the yellow fever booster vaccination. Receptors originate from a man aged 18 to 29 who received the YFV17D yellow fever vaccine.

The table lists this clonotype with a few counts. DNA of the CDR3: TGTGCCAGCAGTCTACCGCAGGGTGAGCAGTTCTTC. This translates into CASSLPQGEQFF. This chain joins TRBV27 and TRBJ2-1, with D perhaps matching TRBD1 (5 bases). This CDR3 has 12 amino acids. V was shortened by 5 bases and J by 9 bases, with 11 bases between the two germline ends. Per germline, CDR1 MNHEY and CDR2 SMNVEV (reference sequence).

The V and J genes are TRBV4-3 and TRBJ2-1; D perhaps matches TRBD1 (5 bases). This CDR3 region has 15 residues. From germline, CDR1 is LGHNA and CDR2 YSLEER. V was trimmed by 0 bases and J by 1 base, leaving 7 bases between them. This chain's CDR3 is CASSQDPGSYNEQFF. CDR3 bases: TGCGCCAGCAGCCAAGATCCAGGGTCCTACAATGAGCAGTTCTTC.

This clonotype has just a few counts. The rearrangement uses TRBV6-2 or TRBV6-3 and TRBJ2-2, with TRBD1 matching 9 bases. J gave up 6 bases and V 2 bases, and 4 bases lay outside the gene matches. This CDR3 region has 15 residues. Germline CDR1 reads MNHEY; CDR2 reads SVGEGT. The DNA for the CDR3 is TGTGCCAGCAGTTACACAGGGGGCGTCTCCGGGGAGCTGTTTTTT. It translates to CASSYTGGVSGELFF.

The chain carries TRBV7-9 and TRBJ2-5; 12 positions agree with TRBD2. Looked up from germline, CDR1 is SEHNR and CDR2 is FQNEAQ (reference sequence). The CDR3 consists of 15 residues. Germline trimming cut 5 bases from V and 4 bases from J; bases unmatched to any gene: 5. CDR3 region: CASSLWTSGAETQYF. CDR3 coding DNA: TGTGCCAGCAGCCTTTGGACTAGCGGGGCAGAGACCCAGTACTTC.

In its sample, this clonotype was seen a few times. This chain joins TRBV4-1 and TRBJ2-5; D might be TRBD1 (5 bases). CDR1 MGHRA and CDR2 YSYEKL come from the germline V gene. CDR3 length: 14 amino acids. Trimming shortened V by 1 base and J by 5 bases, and 11 bases separated the two germline ends. The CDR3 DNA is TGCGCCAGCAGCCAAGGGTGGGGCCGGGAGACCCAGTACTTC. Its protein is CASSQGWGRETQYF.

This clonotype came up a few times. V usage is TRBV7-2 and J usage is TRBJ2-7, with a tentative D call TRBD2 (5 bases). The CDR3 extends over 15 amino acids. V dropped 1 base and J dropped 4 bases, with 14 bases sitting between them. Germline CDR1 and CDR2: SGHTA and FQGNSA. The CDR3 here is CASSLVTEGSYEQYF. CDR3 nucleotides: TGTGCCAGCAGCTTAGTCACCGAGGGTTCGTACGAGCAGTACTTC. The full variable domain, its missing parts supplied by reference TRBV7-2 and TRBJ2-7, is GAGVSQSPSNKVTEKGKDVELRCDPISGHTALYWYRQSLGQGLEFLIYFQGNSAPDKSGLPSDRFSAERTGGSVSTLTIQRTQQEDSAVYLCASSLVTEGSYEQYFGPGTRLTVT.

In nucleotides, the CDR3 is TGTGCCAGCAGCTTAGAGGTTTCTAGACAACTCCTTACGGGAAACACCATATATTTT. Its translation: CASSLEVSRQLLTGNTIYF. The rearrangement links TRBV7-9 to TRBJ1-3; D call uncertain. V lost 1 base and J lost 4, with 23 bases in between. Germline V lookup: CDR1 SEHNR, CDR2 FQNEAQ (reference sequence). The CDR3 extends over 19 amino acids.

This clonotype came up a few times. V is TRBV7-9 and J is TRBJ1-3; 9 bases map to TRBD1. The germline V gene encodes CDR1 SEHNR and CDR2 FQNEAQ (reference sequence). CDR3 size: 15 residues. Trimming took 5 bases from V and 0 from J; bases not matched to a gene: 2. The CDR3 loop is CASSDRGNSGNTIYF. Written as DNA, the CDR3 is TGTGCCAGCAGCGACAGGGGGAACTCTGGAAACACCATATATTTT. The complete variable domain, with remaining parts taken from reference TRBV7-9 and TRBJ1-3, reads DTGVSQNPRHKITKRGQNVTFRCDPISEHNRLYWYRQTLGQGPEFLTYFQNEAQLEKSRLLSDRFSAERPKGSFSTLEIQRTEQGDSAMYLCASSDRGNSGNTIYFGEGSWLTVV.

Ten or more counts support this clonotype. V is TRBV7-2 and J is TRBJ2-5; maybe TRBD1 (5 bases). V lost 1 base and J lost 5, with 14 bases in between. CDR3 length equals 15 residues. The germline gives CDR1 SGHTA, CDR2 FQGNSA. This CDR3 is CASSLGTINSETQYF. CDR3 nucleotide sequence: TGTGCCAGCAGCTTAGGGACAATCAACTCGGAGACCCAGTACTTC. The full variable domain, in which reference TRBV7-2 and TRBJ2-5 provide the parts outside the CDR3, is GAGVSQSPSNKVTEKGKDVELRCDPISGHTALYWYRQSLGQGLEFLIYFQGNSAPDKSGLPSDRFSAERTGGSVSTLTIQRTQQEDSAVYLCASSLGTINSETQYFGPGTRLLVL.

This clonotype was counted a few times. The chain joins TRBV11-1 to TRBJ2-3; D ambiguous. The V end was cut by 7 bases, the J end by 2 bases, with 10 bases between. CDR1 is SGHAT, CDR2 FQDESV, per germline (reference sequence). The CDR3 contains 13 residues. The CDR3 region has the DNA TGTGCCAGCACAGCCTCCTACACAGATACGCAGTATTTT. Translation: CASTASYTDTQYF.

This clonotype occurred a few times. The chain uses TRBV6-6 and TRBJ2-5, with 7 bases that match TRBD1. Germline V gives CDR1 MNHNY, CDR2 SVGAGI (reference sequence). This CDR3 has 14 amino acids. The J segment lost 4 bases and the V segment lost 1 base, leaving 3 bases of the junction unmatched. CDR3 sequence: CASSYFQGVETQYF. The CDR3 DNA follows: TGTGCCAGCAGTTACTTTCAGGGGGTAGAGACCCAGTACTTC.

This clonotype was detected only a few times. The chain has TRBV15 and TRBJ1-4; unclear D gene. Between the trimmed V and J ends, which lost 11 bases and 13 bases, there was a span of 20 bases. The CDR3 covers 12 residues. CDR1 and CDR2 from the germline V gene are LNHNV and YYDKDF (reference sequence). CDR3 region: CAAGSPWKLLFF. The CDR3 DNA follows: TGTGCCGCCGGGTCCCCTTGGAAATTACTGTTTTTT.

Only a few counts were recorded for this clonotype. V usage is TRBV6-5 and J usage is TRBJ1-1; D gene unclear. CDR3 length: 15 residues. With 0 bases removed from V and 3 bases from J, the gap between germline ends came to 11 bases. Germline CDR1 is MNHEY and CDR2 is SVGAGI. CDR3 nucleotides: TGTGCCAGCAGTTACTCGGGCAGGTCGGACACTGAAGCTTTCTTT. The encoded protein is CASSYSGRSDTEAFF.

This clonotype has a count of ten or more. The chain employs TRBV2 and TRBJ2-2; D perhaps matches TRBD1 (5 bases). Germline V gene lookup returns CDR1 SNHLY and CDR2 FYNNEI. This CDR3 region has 12 residues. The CDR3 sequence is CVTDRNTGELFF. The CDR3 DNA follows: TGTGTAACAGACAGGAACACCGGGGAGCTGTTTTTT.

This chain connects TRBV4-3 to TRBJ2-1; D may be TRBD2 (6 bases). Germline V gene data show CDR1 as LGHNA and CDR2 as YSLEER. This CDR3 contains 17 residues. V lost 3 bases, J lost 0 bases, and 15 bases lay in between. CDR3 sequence (DNA): TGCGCCAGCAGCCAGTCTGGGGCGGGGAGCTCCTACAATGAGCAGTTCTTC. This translates into CASSQSGAGSSYNEQFF.

In its sample, this clonotype was seen a few times. CDR3 region: CASSVRRGSTDTQYF. The CDR3 DNA sequence: TGTGCCAGCAGCGTAAGGCGGGGGAGCACAGATACGCAGTATTTT. The V call is TRBV9, the J call TRBJ2-3; 7 bases map to TRBD2. This CDR3 contains 15 residues. Germline-derived CDR1 and CDR2 are SGDLS and YYNGEE. V dropped 1 base and J dropped 0; count of bases not matched to a gene: 2.

This clonotype occurred a few times. The chain combines TRBV19 with TRBJ1-4; no clear D. This CDR3 is built from 15 residues. Germline CDR1 and CDR2: LNHDA and SQIVND (reference sequence). Trimming removed 7 bases from V and 0 bases from J, with 12 bases in between. CDR3 sequence reads: CASMKTVATNEKLFF. The CDR3 DNA follows: TGTGCCAGTATGAAGACGGTTGCAACTAATGAAAAACTGTTTTTT. Supplemented by reference TRBV19 and TRBJ1-4, the full variable domain reads DGGITQSPKYLFRKEGQNVTLSCEQNLNHDAMYWYRQDPGQGLRLIYYSQIVNDFQKGDIAEGYSVSREKKESFPLTVTSAQKNPTAFYLCASMKTVATNEKLFFGSGTQLSVL.

This clonotype was seen only a few times. The chain joins TRBV11-2 to TRBJ2-2; 11 bases line up with TRBD2. The CDR3 is 16 amino acids. The V and J ends lost 5 bases and 0 bases, in that order; junction bases with no gene match: 2. CDR1 is SGHAT and CDR2 is FQNNGV in the germline V gene. The CDR3 reads CASSQGLAANTGELFF. The CDR3 nucleotides read TGTGCCAGCAGCCAGGGACTAGCGGCGAACACCGGGGAGCTGTTTTTT.

This clonotype was picked up one time. The chain recombines TRBV19 with TRBJ1-5, with D possibly being TRBD1 (6 bases). Germline V gene data show CDR1 as LNHDA and CDR2 as SQIVND (reference sequence). Trimming left V 4 bases short and J 2 bases short, with 18 bases between. The CDR3 is made up of 17 amino acids. As DNA, the CDR3 is TGTGCCAGTAGTAAAGAGACAGGTCTTTATGGCAATCAGCCCCAGCATTTT. This translates into CASSKETGLYGNQPQHF.

This clonotype was seen ten or more times. The rearrangement uses TRBV4-2 and TRBJ2-1; TRBD2 matches 11 bases. The CDR3 contains 16 residues. J lost 4 bases, V lost 4 bases, and 6 bases had no gene match. Looked up from germline, CDR1 is LGHNA and CDR2 is YNFKEQ. Here the CDR3 reads CASSLETSGEYNEQFF. CDR3 coding DNA: TGTGCCAGCAGCCTTGAGACTAGCGGGGAATACAATGAGCAGTTCTTC.